This TCR beta chain was captured by sequencing in a study of cytomegalovirus exposure and HLA in healthy donors. Whole-study context: From about 179 million T cells, an earlier analysis saw 110 million or so unique TCR beta sequences.

Germline V gene sequence: CDR1 MGHRA, CDR2 YSYEKL. The CDR3 runs 17 residues. The J segment lost 0 bases and the V segment lost 1 base, leaving 6 bases of the junction unmatched. PCR used 60 Vbeta primers and 13 Jbeta primers. Produced via immunoSEQ multiplex PCR; TCRdb's table is partial and in-frame only. Seen here are under 200,000 clones, around 90% observed once, and the top ten hold 1.1%. The receptor's source is a boy between 2 and 15 years old in good health and CMV-seronegative. Sequenced: PBMCs. V and J are TRBV4-1 and TRBJ2-7; 10 bases are shared with TRBD2. The CDR3 reads CASSQVAGGVSSYEQYF. DNA of the CDR3: TGCGCCAGCAGCCAAGTAGCGGGGGGTGTGAGCTCCTACGAGCAGTACTTC.